This entry is about one T cell receptor beta chain. The antigen is not known. CDR1 SGHVS and CDR2 FNYEAQ come from the germline V gene. V was clipped by 2 bases and J by 5 bases, with 14 bases between them. CDR3 length: 15 amino acids. The source of the sample is a study of yellow fever vaccine responses in identical twins. TCRdb ran MiXCR on the RT-PCR reads and lists one entry per CDR3 protein. The profile shows 3,000 to 4,000 distinct CDR3 sequences, around 73% of them singletons. Notes on the study in general: In identical twins, vaccine T cell responses appeared partly shared and partly individual.

V and J are TRBV7-6 and TRBJ2-3; tentatively, D is TRBD1 (5 bases). The origin of this receptor is a woman aged 18-35 years who received the yellow fever vaccine. Sequences were derived from T cells from blood (PBMCs), unsorted or a sorted subset (not recorded which), sampled before or after yellow fever vaccination (not recorded which). The CDR3 sequence: CASSLTAGSGDTQYF. CDR3 nucleotide sequence: TGTGCCAGCAGCTTAACGGCAGGGTCAGGAGATACGCAGTATTTT. The full variable domain, rest sourced from reference TRBV7-6 and TRBJ2-3, is GAGVSQSPRYKVTKRGQDVALRCDPISGHVSLYWYRQALGQGPEFLTYFNYEAQQDKSGLPNDRFSAERPEGSISTLTIQRTEQRDSAMYRCASSLTAGSGDTQYFGPGTRLTVL.